This record looks at one T cell receptor beta chain sequence and its context. As yet, its antigen is unknown. These data are taken from a study of cytomegalovirus exposure and HLA in healthy donors. Study-wide results and limits: An analysis done earlier found most TCR beta V segments productive about 90% or about 30% of the time.

PCR employed 60 Vbeta and 13 Jbeta primers. Original processing notes: Later reanalysis found 60 million to 90 million unique TCR beta chains, around 10 million of them shared. Clones were sequenced by immunoSEQ multiplex PCR, and TCRdb holds only the in-frame ones, with some missing. D and trimming were read from the DNA, whereas the V and J calls and clone size are those reported in that table. Found here are around 150,000 clones, 60% to 80% of them singletons; the top ten hold about 1%. The sample was PBMCs. This sequence was found in a male donor in good health and CMV-seronegative.

The CDR3 sequence: CASSPPSGEDTEAFF. CDR3 DNA: TGTGCCAGCTCACCACCGTCGGGGGAGGACACTGAAGCTTTCTTT. The chain combines TRBV18 with TRBJ1-1; D perhaps matches TRBD1 (5 bases). Trimming stripped 0 bases from V and 3 bases from J, with 11 bases between. The CDR3 loop spans 15 amino acids. Germline V gene data show CDR1 as KGHSH and CDR2 as LQKENI.